Here is one TCR beta chain with its context. The V gene's germline CDR1 is MNHEY and CDR2 SMNVEV (reference sequence). The CDR3 is 15 amino acids. Trimming removed 2 bases from V and 2 bases from J, with 10 bases in between. The record originates from a study of blood T cell repertoires in COVID-19. About the study: Acute-phase and convalescent COVID-19 samples originated in the United States, Italy and Spain.

Per the original methods: Nucleated cell number was recorded as an estimate derived from reference gene primer amplification. Profiling relied on immunoSEQ multiplex PCR, and the TCRdb table lists in-frame clones only, not all of them. The D gene and trimming were derived from the DNA, and the V and J assignments and clone size from that table. Seen here are tens of thousands of clones, roughly 83% observed once, and the top ten hold 25% to 30%. The sample comprised peripheral blood. The chain has TRBV27 and TRBJ1-5, with no clear D. This receptor was taken from an older man with acute or convalescent COVID-19. The CDR3 nucleotides are TGTGCCAGCAGTTTAAGCATCGTAGGCAATCAGCCCCAGCATTTT. This translates into CASSLSIVGNQPQHF.